Shown below are 25 T cell receptor beta chains from a single sample sequenced in a study of blood T cell repertoires in COVID-19. Assay used: immunoSEQ multiplex PCR; TCRdb lists only in-frame clones, some missing. The table has roughly 190,000 clones, 88% seen once. The sample comprised peripheral blood. The origin of the receptors is a human donor in a cohort sampled during active COVID-19.

The chain links TRBV5-1 to TRBJ1-1; 11 nucleotides match TRBD1. V gave up 3 bases and J gave up 5 bases; unmatched junction bases: 9. The CDR3 covers 16 residues. CDR1 SGHRS and CDR2 YFSETQ come from the germline V gene. CDR3 nucleotide sequence: TGCGCCAGCAGCTATGGACAGGGGGCGTCGGGAACTGAAGCTTTCTTT. This encodes CASSYGQGASGTEAFF.

The V and J genes are TRBV27 and TRBJ1-6; 10 nucleotides agree with TRBD1. The junction had 4 bases not matched to a gene; V was cut back by 5 bases and J by 6 bases. Germline V gene lookup returns CDR1 MNHEY and CDR2 SMNVEV (reference sequence). The CDR3 has 15 residues. CDR3 sequence: CASSHRTGGNSPLHF. The CDR3 DNA sequence: TGTGCCAGCAGTCACCGGACAGGGGGTAATTCACCCCTCCACTTT.

This chain connects TRBV28 to TRBJ2-7, with a possible D match to TRBD1 (5 bases). This CDR3 contains 13 residues. Germline-derived CDR1 and CDR2 are MDHEN and SYDVKM. V was cut by 3 bases and J by 3 bases, with 9 bases left in between. The CDR3 nucleotides are TGTGCCAGCAGTTTGTCAGGGAACTACGAGCAGTACTTC. Translated, it gives CASSLSGNYEQYF. The variable domain in full, completed from reference TRBV28 and TRBJ2-7, reads DVKVTQSSRYLVKRTGEKVFLECVQDMDHENMFWYRQDPGLGLRLIYFSYDVKMKEKGDIPEGYSVSREKKERFSLILESASTNQTSMYLCASSLSGNYEQYFGPGTRLTVT.

V gene TRBV9 combines with J gene TRBJ2-7; D perhaps matches TRBD1 (6 bases). The V end was cut by 4 bases, the J end by 3 bases, with 14 bases between. The CDR3 extends over 14 amino acids. Germline assignment: CDR1 SGDLS and CDR2 YYNGEE. Written as DNA, the CDR3 is TGTGCCAGCAGCTTCACAGGGTCCGGCTACGAGCAGTACTTC. Amino acid sequence: CASSFTGSGYEQYF.

The chain combines TRBV5-1 with TRBJ2-1; 11 positions agree with TRBD2. The trim removed 0 bases at V and 9 bases at J, leaving 5 bases unmatched. Germline values: CDR1 SGHRS, CDR2 YFSETQ. CDR3 size: 15 residues. The CDR3 protein is CASSLEGLAATEQFF. The DNA for the CDR3 is TGCGCCAGCAGCTTGGAGGGACTAGCGGCGACTGAGCAGTTCTTC.

The chain combines TRBV14 with TRBJ2-7; maybe TRBD1 (6 bases). CDR1 SGHDN and CDR2 FVKESK come from the germline V gene. The CDR3 sequence is 14 residues long. Trimming stripped 4 bases from V and 2 bases from J, with 12 bases between. The CDR3 is CASSLQGPTYEQYF. The DNA of the CDR3 is TGTGCCAGCAGCCTACAGGGTCCAACCTACGAGCAGTACTTC. The variable domain in full, with the rest retrieved from reference TRBV14 and TRBJ2-7, is EAGVTQFPSHSVIEKGQTVTLRCDPISGHDNLYWYRRVMGKEIKFLLHFVKESKQDESGMPNNRFLAERTGGTYSTLKVQPAELEDSGVYFCASSLQGPTYEQYFGPGTRLTVT.

J is TRBJ2-1 and V is TRBV30, with TRBD2 identical over 8 bases. The V segment lost 8 bases and the J segment 1 base; nucleotides outside the gene matches: 7. There are 14 residues in the CDR3. Germline V gene sequence: CDR1 GTSNPN, CDR2 SVGIG (reference sequence). CDR3 in DNA: TGTGCCGGTGGGCCTAGCGGGTCCTACAATGAGCAGTTCTTC. It yields the protein CAGGPSGSYNEQFF.

The J gene is TRBJ2-7, the V gene TRBV9; no reliable D call. In germline, CDR1 is SGDLS, CDR2 YYNGEE. The CDR3 is 14 amino acids. V lost 4 bases and J 2 bases, leaving 13 bases between the germline ends. The CDR3 reads CASSRVGRPYEQYF. CDR3 DNA sequence: TGTGCCAGCAGCCGCGTTGGCAGGCCCTACGAGCAGTACTTC. The full variable domain, with the rest looked up from reference TRBV9 and TRBJ2-7, is DSGVTQTPKHLITATGQRVTLRCSPRSGDLSVYWYQQSLDQGLQFLIQYYNGEERAKGNILERFSAQQFPDLHSELNLSSLELGDSALYFCASSRVGRPYEQYFGPGTRLTVT.

The V and J genes are TRBV2 and TRBJ2-1; TRBD2 might be the D (7 bases). The CDR3 has 15 amino acids. Germline assignment: CDR1 SNHLY and CDR2 FYNNEI. V lost 5 bases and J lost 1, with 12 bases in between. CDR3 protein: CASSKGGSSYNEQFF. DNA of the CDR3: TGTGCCAGCAGTAAGGGGGGGAGTTCCTACAATGAGCAGTTCTTC.

V usage is TRBV12-3 or TRBV12-4 and J usage is TRBJ1-4; 8 bases align to TRBD1. The CDR3 is made up of 13 amino acids. The V and J ends lost 10 bases and 11 bases, in that order; junction bases with no gene match: 12. The CDR3 is CATRVQGVGKLFF. Written as DNA, the CDR3 is TGTGCCACCAGAGTACAGGGGGTTGGGAAACTGTTTTTT.

The rearrangement uses TRBV5-5 and TRBJ2-3, with TRBD2 as a possible D gene (6 bases). The V end lost 5 bases, the J end lost 1 base, and 11 bases lay between the germline ends. Germline V lookup: CDR1 SGHKS, CDR2 YYEKEE (reference sequence). The CDR3 length is 14 residues. Here the CDR3 DNA reads TGTGCCAGCAGTCCGGGAGTCGGCACAGATACGCAGTATTTT. It encodes CASSPGVGTDTQYF.

The chain links TRBV7-6 to TRBJ2-2; 7 bases fit TRBD1. V trimming: 1 base; J trimming: 2 bases; junction bases outside the gene matches: 1. Germline CDR1 and CDR2: SGHVS and FNYEAQ. This CDR3 contains 15 residues. The CDR3 spells CASSLEGANTGELFF. DNA of the CDR3: TGTGCCAGCAGCTTAGAGGGGGCAAACACCGGGGAGCTGTTTTTT.

The chain is built from TRBV20-1 and TRBJ2-7; D unresolved. Germline V CDR1 and CDR2: DFQATT, SNEGSKA (reference sequence). V lost 3 bases to trimming and J lost 0 bases, with 12 bases between them. The CDR3 consists of 14 residues. The CDR3: CSASWVGASYEQYF. In DNA form, the CDR3 reads TGCAGTGCTAGTTGGGTGGGCGCCTCCTACGAGCAGTACTTC.

This chain uses TRBV6-2 or TRBV6-3 with TRBJ2-1; D gene unclear. CDR1 is MNHEY and CDR2 is SVGEGT in the germline V gene. CDR3 length: 15 residues. The ends were cut back, 3 bases at V and 5 bases at J, with 14 bases in the middle. CDR3 in amino acids: CASSYTLQQNNEQFF. The CDR3 bases are TGTGCCAGCAGTTATACATTACAGCAGAACAATGAGCAGTTCTTC.

The chain employs TRBV7-8 and TRBJ1-4; D may be TRBD1 (6 bases). Per germline, CDR1 SGHVS and CDR2 FQNEAQ. Trimming stripped 5 bases from V and 4 bases from J, with 14 bases between. The CDR3 contains 15 residues. The CDR3: CASSQATGYNEKLFF. For the CDR3, the DNA is TGTGCCAGCAGCCAAGCGACAGGCTATAATGAAAAACTGTTTTTT.

V is TRBV12-3 or TRBV12-4 and J is TRBJ1-1; 8 bases map to TRBD1. Losses at the gene ends were 2 bases for V and 6 bases for J; bases not matched to a gene: 2. There are 13 residues in the CDR3. CDR3 DNA sequence: TGTGCCAGCAGTTTACAGGGGGCGCCTGAAGCTTTCTTT. This encodes CASSLQGAPEAFF.

V usage is TRBV12-3 or TRBV12-4 and J usage is TRBJ1-1, with 8 bases identical to TRBD1. V dropped 5 bases and J dropped 5; count of bases not matched to a gene: 4. The CDR3 sequence is 13 residues long. DNA of the CDR3: TGTGCCAGCAGTCTGGACAGGGTAACTGAAGCTTTCTTT. As protein: CASSLDRVTEAFF.

This sequence joins TRBV5-1 and TRBJ2-2, with D possibly matching TRBD1 (6 bases). V lost 4 bases and J 1 base, leaving 11 bases between the germline ends. This CDR3 region has 15 residues. Germline CDR1 is SGHRS and CDR2 is YFSETQ. In DNA form, the CDR3 reads TGCGCCAGCAGCCAGGGGTCCATGAACACCGGGGAGCTGTTTTTT. Translated: CASSQGSMNTGELFF.

This clone was seen only a few times. The chain links TRBV9 to TRBJ1-2, with 8 bases identical to TRBD1. From germline, CDR1 is SGDLS and CDR2 YYNGEE. The ends lost 3 bases at V and 2 bases at J; junction bases unmatched: 9. The CDR3 length is 16 residues. DNA of the CDR3: TGTGCCAGCAGCGCTGAGGACAGGGTGTTCAACTATGGCTACACCTTC. This codes for CASSAEDRVFNYGYTF.

The chain is built from TRBV3-1 (or the pseudogene TRBV3-2) and TRBJ2-7; 12 bases match TRBD2. Trimming cost V 4 bases and J 1 base; bases outside gene matches: 2. Germline V gives CDR1 LGHDT, CDR2 YNNKEL (reference sequence). CDR3 size: 15 residues. Here the CDR3 reads CASSRGTSGSYEQYF. The CDR3 bases are TGTGCCAGCAGCCGTGGGACTAGCGGGTCCTACGAGCAGTACTTC.

The rearrangement links TRBV19 to TRBJ2-1; 10 bases align to TRBD2. J gave up 0 bases and V 8 bases, and 4 bases lay outside the gene matches. The CDR3 sequence is 15 residues long. CDR1 is LNHDA, CDR2 SQIVND, per germline (reference sequence). The CDR3 nucleotides are TGTGCCAGTCGGACTAGCGGCATCTCCTACAATGAGCAGTTCTTC. This gives the protein CASRTSGISYNEQFF.

This clone was detected once. The CDR3 protein is CASREAGSEGSYEQYF. The CDR3 nucleotides are TGCGCCAGCAGAGAGGCGGGGTCGGAAGGCTCCTACGAGCAGTACTTC. V gene TRBV5-1 combines with J gene TRBJ2-7, with D possibly being TRBD2 (6 bases). The CDR3 contains 16 residues. Germline CDR1 reads SGHRS; CDR2 reads YFSETQ. V gave up 5 bases and J gave up 0 bases, with 18 bases separating them.

This chain links TRBV9 with TRBJ2-5; the match to TRBD2 covers 8 bases. V shed 2 bases, J shed 2 bases, and the junction held 5 bases outside the gene matches. CDR1 is SGDLS, CDR2 YYNGEE, per germline. This CDR3 spans 15 amino acids. The CDR3 DNA is TGTGCCAGCAGCGTCACCGGGACTAGTCAAGAGACCCAGTACTTC. Protein sequence: CASSVTGTSQETQYF.

The chain combines TRBV6-5 with TRBJ1-5; weak D call: TRBD1 (5 bases). Germline loops: CDR1 MNHEY, CDR2 SVGAGI. With 11 bases removed from V and 1 base from J, the gap between germline ends came to 9 bases. The CDR3 loop spans 12 amino acids. The CDR3 bases are TGTGCCTCCAGACAGAGCAATCAGCCCCAGCATTTT. Amino acid sequence: CASRQSNQPQHF.

Worth noting for this clone: In the same sample, other DNA sequences code for this CDR3. The chain couples TRBV3-1 (or the pseudogene TRBV3-2) to TRBJ1-3; 9 bases align to TRBD1. The ends lost 1 base at V and 4 bases at J; junction bases unmatched: 2. This CDR3 is 15 amino acids long. From germline, CDR1 is LGHDT and CDR2 YNNKEL (reference sequence). The chain's CDR3 is CASSQGTGAGNTIYF. CDR3 coding DNA: TGTGCCAGCAGCCAAGGGACAGGGGCCGGAAACACCATATATTTT.